This T cell receptor (beta chain) was captured by sequencing in a study of cytomegalovirus exposure and HLA in healthy donors (dated by TCRdb to 2016 to 2017). Study-wide context: According to an earlier analysis of 550 to 700 of the donors, some 180 million T cells yielded 95 million to 140 million unique TCR beta sequences and approximately 300 Gb of sequence data. About 300 gigabases of sequencing data and tens of millions of unique TCR sequences were included in an early release covering under 650 HLA-typed donors. Of the approximately 400 genotyped donors, less than 90% were placed in the genetic ancestry cluster associated with self-reported Caucasian donors. The study aimed to test whether signatures of past pathogen exposure could be identified by cataloging public T cell receptors. Using immunosequencing, the study profiled T cell repertoires from 666 subjects and related those repertoires to cytomegalovirus serostatus. Besides the first cohort of roughly 660 subjects, a separate validation cohort made up of over a hundred different subjects was used. To predict cytomegalovirus infection status, the study combined high-throughput TCR immunosequencing, statistical association of individual TCRs with disease status, and machine learning. A later analysis re-examined previously published TCR beta repertoires from just over 650 donors and added high-resolution HLA genotyping to investigate patterns of TCR occurrence. In the later analysis, no new phenotypic data were used to find candidate immune exposures; instead, reliance was placed on TCR beta sequences and their occurrence across donors. To decide whether each TCR beta V gene segment behaved as functional or pseudogenic, an earlier analysis of nearly 600 of the donors relied on high-throughput TCR beta sequencing. Donor age, sex, ethnicity and CMV serostatus were compiled alongside the repertoire data. A later genetic analysis took genome-wide SNP genotypes for about three fifths of the 666 donors and used that subset as a discovery cohort. Every discovery cohort repertoire had been produced on one sequencing platform. HLA typing covered class I and class II loci at four-digit resolution. Typing coverage varied by locus: roughly 620-630 donors for A, B, C, DRB1 and DQB1; approximately 560 for DQA1; 600 to 610 for DPA1; approximately 490 for DPB1. Roughly five DR-DQ haplotypes were treated as single units for association and clustering because of strong linkage in the cohort. Among about 370 genotyped donors of the cohort, an average of around 250,000 unique TCR beta nucleotide sequences was sequenced per donor, of which 15% to 20% were non-productive.

The cohort comprised around 690 healthy bone marrow donors. All cohort members were sampled while nominally healthy, although unrecorded immune exposures were likely present. The donor tested CMV seropositive, placing the donor among the 290 or so seropositive members of the cohort. A peripheral blood sample was collected from each donor, and TCR beta sequencing was performed on peripheral blood mononuclear cells. Genomic DNA extraction from the blood cell samples was performed with the Qiagen DNeasy Blood Extraction Kit. To prepare the library, the immunoSEQ multiplex PCR assay was applied. For the multiplex PCR, a mixture combining 60 forward primers for TCR Vbeta segments and 13 reverse primers for TCR Jbeta segments was used. The CDR3 region of rearranged TCR beta genes was amplified from genomic DNA with a multiplex PCR assay. Amplified TCR beta libraries were sequenced as 87-base-pair reads on the Illumina HiSeq System. In the authors' own workflow: In a later analysis, about 80 million unique TCR beta chains were counted across the roughly 610 repertoires, and roughly 11 million of these chains were shared by at least two donors. Raw reads were error-corrected and collapsed into unique sequences by a nearest-neighbor algorithm in which closely related sequences were merged to remove PCR and sequencing errors. Alignment of CDR3 sequences to IMGT reference sequences was used to assign V, D and J gene segments. For a sequence to be retained, a match of at least six nucleotides to both a V gene segment and a J gene segment was required. A rearrangement counted as productive if the CDR3 had no stop codons and remained in frame with V and J, and every other rearrangement counted as non-productive. CDR3 was defined according to IMGT convention as the region running from the second conserved V-encoded cysteine to the conserved J-encoded phenylalanine. Sequences without an unambiguous match to a single V gene segment were excluded from the earlier analysis of several hundred of the donors. In an earlier analysis of several hundred of the donors, V segments were called functional above 56.7% productive rearrangements and were called segregating when the between-donor standard deviation exceeded 5%. To diagnose cytomegalovirus status from the catalog of TCR beta chain sequences, a statistical classification framework was built. In a later analysis, V and J genes were assigned by comparing TCR nucleotide sequences against IMGT/GENE-DB human TR gene sequences. The TCRdist pipeline was used in a later analysis to assign CDR3 sequences and most-parsimonious VDJ recombination scenarios. In a later analysis, each TCR beta chain was defined by its CDR3 amino acid sequence together with its V-gene family, and reads without a unique V-gene family were excluded. To address suspected cross-contamination and a sequencing artifact, a later analysis removed several hundred highly shared, low-generation-probability nucleotide sequences. A later analysis calculated a clonal expansion index for each public chain from normalized within-repertoire ranks of inferred template counts. Generation probabilities in a later analysis came from a VDJ recombination model fitted to out-of-frame rearrangements, and those results were checked against IGoR. A later analysis scored TCR-TCR, TCR-HLA and TCR-CMV co-occurrence with hypergeometric tests, applying a repertoire-size bias correction to TCR pairs. A later analysis estimated false discovery rates by permuting HLA or CMV assignments 20 times. A later analysis grouped co-occurring TCRs with DBSCAN, adding TCRdist sequence similarity when clustering within HLA-allele-positive subsets. For co-occurrence clustering, repertoires with fewer than 30,000 or more than 120,000 public chains were excluded, along with about five repertoires with anomalous nucleotide sharing. TCRdb retrieved this table from immuneACCESS and kept in-frame rearrangements only. Not all clones are present; in checked studies, unresolved V genes account for under half, and no reason is known for the remainder. Clone size and the V and J calls come from that table; the DNA yielded D and trimming. Counted in this sample were about 130,000 clones; approximately 69% of them appeared once. The ten most abundant clones make up 4% of the sample.

From cysteine to phenylalanine, the CDR3 is 12 amino acids long. Only the CDR3 part of the read is kept: 36 bases, read in frame from the first base. V loses 2 bases at its end and J loses 8 bases; junction bases beyond the gene matches: 3. According to the germline V gene (reference sequence), CDR1 reads GTSNPN and CDR2 reads SVGIG. The research as a whole found: In this cohort, only TCR beta chains were sequenced, and detectable features were limited by the absence of alpha or paired-chain data. Specific HLA alleles were associated with 15,000 to 20,000 TCR beta sequences at a false discovery rate of 0.05 in a later analysis. Linkage disequilibrium might explain the correlated functional status among segregating V segments, but an unknown experimental factor could not be excluded. According to a later analysis, TCR association rates differed among HLA loci, with DRB1 alleles showing the most associated TCRs and HLA-C alleles showing the fewest. A further reported finding was that TCR beta sequences accurately predicted the HLA-A and HLA-B alleles for most subjects in the first cohort. The classifier was reported to diagnose cytomegalovirus status with high specificity and sensitivity in both the original and validation cohorts. Roughly 15 rarely observed V segments, including chromosome 9 orphons, were excluded from the earlier analysis of approximately 500 of the donors because counts were too low. Compared with the approximately 720-donor mean, donors in an Asian-associated ancestry cluster had fewer N-insertions in productive TCRs, according to a later genetic analysis. A group of highly shared sequence variants was considered likely to be a technical artifact of the sequencing pipeline. An earlier analysis of around 500 of the donors showed that most TCR beta V segments appeared in productive rearrangements either about 90% or about 30% of the time, which broadly matched IMGT annotations. Across donors, most TCR sequences were observed very rarely, whereas some public TCRs were present in many individuals. In a later genetic analysis, a missense DCLRE1C variant was associated with V-gene and J-gene trimming of TCR beta chains, and the association was replicated in an independent cohort. In vitro tests confirmed that a few of the cytomegalovirus-associated TCR beta chains recognize cytomegalovirus antigens. Immune exposure information for the cohort was limited to CMV serostatus. Roughly uniform sequencing depth across donors was assumed in presence/absence analyses, although this assumption may not hold. The authors suggested that the approach could potentially be generalized to other disease states and immunological phenotypes. Some IMGT-functional V segments, including TRBV6-2 and TRBV6-3, could not be told apart with the 87-base-pair reads, so those segments were excluded. A later analysis reported that several top co-occurrence clusters appeared linked to parvovirus B19, influenza, CMV and Epstein-Barr virus. The study gave a list of more than 150 TCR beta chains associated with cytomegalovirus. Because HLA typing was unavailable for some donors at each locus, only the typed subset was used in association tests. Most CMV-associated TCR beta chains appeared to be HLA-restricted in a later analysis, and the HLA associations seemed to be driven largely by CMV exposure. In a later analysis, HLA-associated TCR beta chains showed more clonal expansion and lower generation probabilities than non-associated chains that were equally common. Assigning TCR associations to individual alleles was difficult when HLA alleles, especially DR and DQ, strongly co-occurred.

Concerning this clone: There is no known antigen for this receptor. No per-base quality is available; no much larger clone lies one base away.

The TCR originated in a man in his forties in good health and CMV-seropositive. The chain was built from TRBV30 and TRBJ2-3; 8 bases in between match TRBD2. Sequenced: PBMCs. The DNA sequence is given as TGTGCCTGGAGTTCCCTAGCGGGTACGCAGTATTTT. Translated, it gives CAWSSLAGTQYF. The reference TRBV30 and TRBJ2-3 proteins fill in what lies around the CDR3, so the full variable domain reads SQTIHQWPATLVQPVGSPLSLECTVEGTSNPNLYWYRQAAGRGLQLLFYSVGIGQISSEVPQNLSASRPQDRQFILSSKKLLLSDSGFYLCAWSSLAGTQYFGPGTRLTVL.